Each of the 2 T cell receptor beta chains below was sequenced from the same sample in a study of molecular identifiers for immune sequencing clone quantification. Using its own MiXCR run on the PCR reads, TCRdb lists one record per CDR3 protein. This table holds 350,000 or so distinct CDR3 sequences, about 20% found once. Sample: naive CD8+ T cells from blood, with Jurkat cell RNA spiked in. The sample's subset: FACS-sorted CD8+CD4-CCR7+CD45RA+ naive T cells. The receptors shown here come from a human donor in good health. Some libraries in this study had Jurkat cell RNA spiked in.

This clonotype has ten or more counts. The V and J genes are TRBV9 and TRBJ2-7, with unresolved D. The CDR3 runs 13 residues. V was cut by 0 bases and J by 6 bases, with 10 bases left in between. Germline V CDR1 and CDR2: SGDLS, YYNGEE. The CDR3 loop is CASSVAVFSEQYF. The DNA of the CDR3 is TGTGCCAGCAGCGTAGCAGTTTTCTCCGAGCAGTACTTC.

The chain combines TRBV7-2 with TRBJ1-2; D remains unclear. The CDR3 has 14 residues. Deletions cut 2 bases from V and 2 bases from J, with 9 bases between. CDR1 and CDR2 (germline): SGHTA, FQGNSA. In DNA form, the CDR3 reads TGTGCCAGCAGCTTAAATCCAGCCAACTATGGCTACACCTTC. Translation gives CASSLNPANYGYTF.